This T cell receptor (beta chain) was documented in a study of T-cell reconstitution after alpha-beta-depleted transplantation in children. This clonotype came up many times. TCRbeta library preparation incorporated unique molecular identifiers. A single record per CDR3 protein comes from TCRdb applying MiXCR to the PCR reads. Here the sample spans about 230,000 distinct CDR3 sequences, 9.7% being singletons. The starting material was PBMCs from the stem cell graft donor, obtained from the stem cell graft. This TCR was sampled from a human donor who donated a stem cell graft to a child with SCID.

As DNA, the CDR3 is TGTGCCAGGAAGGATGGCTTAACTAATGAAAAACTGTTTTTT. As protein: CARKDGLTNEKLFF. The chain combines TRBV9 with TRBJ1-4; D not certain. Germline assignment: CDR1 SGDLS and CDR2 YYNGEE. Trimming removed 8 bases at V and 1 base at J, with 12 bases between. The CDR3 runs to 14 residues.